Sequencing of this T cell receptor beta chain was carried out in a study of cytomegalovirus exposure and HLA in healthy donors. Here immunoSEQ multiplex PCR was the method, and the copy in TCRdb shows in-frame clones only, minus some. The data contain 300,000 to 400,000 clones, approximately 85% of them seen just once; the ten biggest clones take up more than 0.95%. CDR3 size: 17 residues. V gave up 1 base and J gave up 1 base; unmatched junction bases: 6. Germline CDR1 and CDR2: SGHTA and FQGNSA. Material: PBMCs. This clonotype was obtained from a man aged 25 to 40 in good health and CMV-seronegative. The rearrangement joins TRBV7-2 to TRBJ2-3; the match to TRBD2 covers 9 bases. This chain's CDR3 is CASSLGRRGGGTDTQYF. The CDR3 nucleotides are TGTGCCAGCAGCTTAGGGAGGCGGGGGGGCGGCACAGATACGCAGTATTTT.